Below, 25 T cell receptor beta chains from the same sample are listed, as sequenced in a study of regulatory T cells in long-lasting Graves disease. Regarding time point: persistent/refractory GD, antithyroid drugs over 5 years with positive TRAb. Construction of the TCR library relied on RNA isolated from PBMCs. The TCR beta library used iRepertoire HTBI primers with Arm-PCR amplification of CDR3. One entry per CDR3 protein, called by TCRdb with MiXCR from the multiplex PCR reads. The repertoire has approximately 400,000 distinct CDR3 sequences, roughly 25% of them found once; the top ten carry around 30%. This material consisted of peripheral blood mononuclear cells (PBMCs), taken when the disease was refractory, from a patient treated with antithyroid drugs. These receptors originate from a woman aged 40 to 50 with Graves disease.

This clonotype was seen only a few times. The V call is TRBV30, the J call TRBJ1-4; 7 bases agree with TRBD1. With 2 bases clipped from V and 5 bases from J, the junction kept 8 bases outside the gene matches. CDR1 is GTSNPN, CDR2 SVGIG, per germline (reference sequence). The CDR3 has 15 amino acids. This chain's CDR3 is CAWSKGQIKNEKLFF. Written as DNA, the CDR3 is TGTGCCTGGAGTAAGGGACAGATCAAGAATGAAAAACTGTTTTTT.

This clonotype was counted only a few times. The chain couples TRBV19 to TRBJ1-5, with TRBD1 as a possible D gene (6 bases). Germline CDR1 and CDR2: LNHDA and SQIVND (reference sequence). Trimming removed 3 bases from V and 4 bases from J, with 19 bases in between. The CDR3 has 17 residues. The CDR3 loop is CASSITGIPPTNQPQHF. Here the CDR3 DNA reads TGTGCCAGTAGTATTACAGGGATCCCCCCCACGAATCAGCCCCAGCATTTT.

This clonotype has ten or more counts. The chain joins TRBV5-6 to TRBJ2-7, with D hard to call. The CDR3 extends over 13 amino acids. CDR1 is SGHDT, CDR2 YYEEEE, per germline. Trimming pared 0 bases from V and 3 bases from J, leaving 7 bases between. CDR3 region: CASSLGSYYEQYF. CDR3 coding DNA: TGTGCCAGCAGCTTGGGCAGCTACTACGAGCAGTACTTC.

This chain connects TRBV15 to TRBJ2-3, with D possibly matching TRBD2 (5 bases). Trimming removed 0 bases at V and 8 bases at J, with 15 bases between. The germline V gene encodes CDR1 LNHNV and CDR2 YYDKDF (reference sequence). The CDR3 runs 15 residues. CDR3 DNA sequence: TGTGCCACCAGCAGAGATCAAGTGCCTAGCCGTACGCAGTATTTT. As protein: CATSRDQVPSRTQYF.

The CDR3 DNA reads TGTGCCAGCAGTTCCCGTTCACCGGGACTAGCGGGTCCCACAGATACGCAGTATTTT. Translation: CASSSRSPGLAGPTDTQYF. This chain joins TRBV28 and TRBJ2-3; the match to TRBD2 covers 12 bases. With V trimmed by 4 bases and J by 2 bases, 13 bases remained unmatched. The CDR3 consists of 19 residues. Germline V gives CDR1 MDHEN, CDR2 SYDVKM.

CDR3 amino acids: CATGSYNEQFF. DNA for the CDR3: TGTGCCACCGGCTCCTACAATGAGCAGTTCTTC. The chain recombines TRBV28 with TRBJ2-1, with D uncertain. V was pared by 10 bases and J by 0 bases, with 4 bases between. CDR3 size: 11 residues. CDR1 MDHEN and CDR2 SYDVKM come from the germline V gene.

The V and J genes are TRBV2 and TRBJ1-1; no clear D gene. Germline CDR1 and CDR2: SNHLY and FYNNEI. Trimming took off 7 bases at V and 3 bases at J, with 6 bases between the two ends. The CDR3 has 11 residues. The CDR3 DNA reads TGTGCCAGCATAGGGTACACTGAAGCTTTCTTT. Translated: CASIGYTEAFF. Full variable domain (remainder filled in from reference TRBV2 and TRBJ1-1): EPEVTQTPSHQVTQMGQEVILRCVPISNHLYFYWYRQILGQKVEFLVSFYNNEISEKSEIFDDQFSVERPDGSNFTLKIRSTKLEDSAMYFCASIGYTEAFFGQGTRLTVV.

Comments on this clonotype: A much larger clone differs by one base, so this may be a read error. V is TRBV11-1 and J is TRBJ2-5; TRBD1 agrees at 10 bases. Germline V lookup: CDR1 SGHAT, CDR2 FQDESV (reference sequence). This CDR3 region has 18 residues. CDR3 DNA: TGTGTCAGCAGCTTAGTAGGGACAGGGGTCCTTCACCAAGAGACCCAGTACTTC. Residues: CVSSLVGTGVLHQETQYF.

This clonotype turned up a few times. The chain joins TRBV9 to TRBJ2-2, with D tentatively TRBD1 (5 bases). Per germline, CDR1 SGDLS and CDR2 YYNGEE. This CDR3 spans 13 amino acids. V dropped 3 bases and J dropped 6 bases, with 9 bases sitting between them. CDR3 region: CASSGSGSGELFF. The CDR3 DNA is TGTGCCAGCAGCGGATCAGGGTCCGGGGAGCTGTTTTTT.

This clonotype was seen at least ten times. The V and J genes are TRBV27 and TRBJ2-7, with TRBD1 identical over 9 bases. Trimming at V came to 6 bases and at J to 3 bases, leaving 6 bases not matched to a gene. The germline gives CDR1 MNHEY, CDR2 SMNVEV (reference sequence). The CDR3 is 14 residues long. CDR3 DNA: TGTGCCAGCAGAGAGGGGACAGGGTACTACGAGCAGTACTTC. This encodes CASREGTGYYEQYF.

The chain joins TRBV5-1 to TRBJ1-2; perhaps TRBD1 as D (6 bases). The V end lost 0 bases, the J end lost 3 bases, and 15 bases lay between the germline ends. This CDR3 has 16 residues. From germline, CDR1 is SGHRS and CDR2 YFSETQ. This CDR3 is CASSLVGGLEYYGYTF. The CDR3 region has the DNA TGCGCCAGCAGCTTGGTTGGGGGGCTGGAATACTATGGCTACACCTTC.

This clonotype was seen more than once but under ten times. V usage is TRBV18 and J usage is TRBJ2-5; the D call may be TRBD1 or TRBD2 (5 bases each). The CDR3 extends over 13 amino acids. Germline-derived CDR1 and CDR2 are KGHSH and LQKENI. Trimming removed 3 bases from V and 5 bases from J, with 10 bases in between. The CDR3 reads CASSPRDAETQYF. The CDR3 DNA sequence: TGTGCCAGCTCACCCCGGGACGCCGAGACCCAGTACTTC.

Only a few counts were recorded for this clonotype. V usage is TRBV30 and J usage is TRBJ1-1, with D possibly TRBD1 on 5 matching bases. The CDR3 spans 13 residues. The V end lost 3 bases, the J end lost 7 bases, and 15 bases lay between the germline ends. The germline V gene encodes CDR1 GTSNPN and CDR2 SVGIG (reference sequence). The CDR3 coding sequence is TGTGCCTGGAGGCTCACCGGGGGTCATGAAGCTTTCTTT. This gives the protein CAWRLTGGHEAFF.

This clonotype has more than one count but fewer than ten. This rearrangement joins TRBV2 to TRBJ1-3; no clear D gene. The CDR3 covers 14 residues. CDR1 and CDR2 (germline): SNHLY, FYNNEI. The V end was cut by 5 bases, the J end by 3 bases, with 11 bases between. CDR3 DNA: TGTGCCAGCAGTATGGGGATCGGTGGAAACACCATATATTTT. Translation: CASSMGIGGNTIYF.

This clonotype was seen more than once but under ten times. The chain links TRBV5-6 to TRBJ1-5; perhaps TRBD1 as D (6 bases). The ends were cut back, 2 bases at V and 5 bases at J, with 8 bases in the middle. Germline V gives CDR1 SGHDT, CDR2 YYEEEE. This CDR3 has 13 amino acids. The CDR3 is CASSLQGHQPQHF. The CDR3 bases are TGTGCCAGCAGCTTACAGGGCCATCAGCCCCAGCATTTT.

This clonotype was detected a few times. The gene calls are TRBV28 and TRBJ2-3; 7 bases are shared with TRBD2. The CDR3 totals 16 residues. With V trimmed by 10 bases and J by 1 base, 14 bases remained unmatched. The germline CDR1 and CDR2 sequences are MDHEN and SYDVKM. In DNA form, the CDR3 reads TGTGCCACCATCTATCGGGTCGCGGGAGGCACAGATACGCAGTATTTT. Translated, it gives CATIYRVAGGTDTQYF.

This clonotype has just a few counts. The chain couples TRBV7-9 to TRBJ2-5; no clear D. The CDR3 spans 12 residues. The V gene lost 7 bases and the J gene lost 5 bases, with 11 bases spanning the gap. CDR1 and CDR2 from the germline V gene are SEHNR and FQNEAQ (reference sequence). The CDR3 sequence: CASTSYGETQYF. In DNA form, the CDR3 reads TGTGCCAGCACCTCATACGGGGAGACCCAGTACTTC. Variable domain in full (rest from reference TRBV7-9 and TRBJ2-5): DTGVSQNPRHKITKRGQNVTFRCDPISEHNRLYWYRQTLGQGPEFLTYFQNEAQLEKSRLLSDRFSAERPKGSFSTLEIQRTEQGDSAMYLCASTSYGETQYFGPGTRLLVL.

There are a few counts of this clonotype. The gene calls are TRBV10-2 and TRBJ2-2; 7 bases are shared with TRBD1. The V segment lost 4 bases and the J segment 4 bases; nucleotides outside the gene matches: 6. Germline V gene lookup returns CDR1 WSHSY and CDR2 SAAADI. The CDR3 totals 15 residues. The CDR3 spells CASSGPGQLTGELFF. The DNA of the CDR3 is TGCGCCAGCAGTGGGCCGGGACAGCTCACCGGGGAGCTGTTTTTT.

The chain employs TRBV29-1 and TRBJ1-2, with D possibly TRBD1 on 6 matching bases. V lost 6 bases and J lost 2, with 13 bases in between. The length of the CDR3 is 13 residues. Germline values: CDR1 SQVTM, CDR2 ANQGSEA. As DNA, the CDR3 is TGCAGCGTGGGGGGGGCAGGGAACTATGGCTACACCTTC. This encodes CSVGGAGNYGYTF.

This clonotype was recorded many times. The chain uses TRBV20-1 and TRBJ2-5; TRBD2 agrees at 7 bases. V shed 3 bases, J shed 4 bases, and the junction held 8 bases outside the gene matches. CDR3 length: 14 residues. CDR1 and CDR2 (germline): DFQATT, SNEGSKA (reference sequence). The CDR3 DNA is TGCAGTGCTAGGAGAGCGGGAAGGGGAGAGACCCAGTACTTC. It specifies CSARRAGRGETQYF.

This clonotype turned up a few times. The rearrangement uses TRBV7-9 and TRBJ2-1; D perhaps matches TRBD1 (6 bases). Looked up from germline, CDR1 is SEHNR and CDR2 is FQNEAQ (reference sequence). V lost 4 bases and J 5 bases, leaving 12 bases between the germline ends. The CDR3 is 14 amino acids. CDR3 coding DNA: TGTGCCAGCAGCTATCTCCAGGGGAACAATGAGCAGTTCTTC. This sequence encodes CASSYLQGNNEQFF.

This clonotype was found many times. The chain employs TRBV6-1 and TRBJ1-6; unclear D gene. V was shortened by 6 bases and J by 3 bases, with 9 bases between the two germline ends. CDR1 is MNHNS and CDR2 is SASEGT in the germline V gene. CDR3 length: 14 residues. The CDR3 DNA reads TGTGCCAGCAGCGGACGGATCTATAATTCACCCCTCCACTTT. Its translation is CASSGRIYNSPLHF.

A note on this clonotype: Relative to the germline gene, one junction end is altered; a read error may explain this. The CDR3 coding sequence is TGTGCCAGCGGCTTAGACGGGGACACCGGGGAGCTGTTTTTT. This gives the protein CASGLDGDTGELFF. The chain uses TRBV13 and TRBJ2-2; D perhaps matches TRBD2 (5 bases). The CDR3 consists of 14 residues. Per germline, CDR1 PRHDT and CDR2 FYEKMQ (reference sequence).

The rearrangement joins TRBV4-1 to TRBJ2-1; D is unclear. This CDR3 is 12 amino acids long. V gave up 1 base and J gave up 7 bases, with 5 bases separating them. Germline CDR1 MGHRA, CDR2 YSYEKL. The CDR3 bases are TGCGCCAGCAGCCAAGTTACAAATGAGCAGTTCTTC. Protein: CASSQVTNEQFF.

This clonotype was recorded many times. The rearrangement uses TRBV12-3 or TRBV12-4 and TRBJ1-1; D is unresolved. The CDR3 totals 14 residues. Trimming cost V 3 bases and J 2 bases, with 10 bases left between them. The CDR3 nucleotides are TGTGCCAGCAGTTTCGTGCATAGAAACACTGAAGCTTTCTTT. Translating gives CASSFVHRNTEAFF.